This T cell receptor beta chain derives from a study of CD8 T cells in Susac syndrome. RNA amounts of roughly 0.5 to 1 ug underwent reverse transcription with random hexamers. The authors amplified TCR beta CDR3 across 54 Vbeta and 13 Jbeta using immunoSEQ multiplex PCR. TCRdb redid the calling of the immunoSEQ multiplex PCR reads with MiXCR, one entry per CDR3 protein. The sample yields under 80,000 distinct CDR3 sequences, less than 95% seen once. Sequences were obtained from CD8+ T cells from PBMCs. This sequence originates from a human donor with multiple sclerosis.

DNA for the CDR3: TGTGCCTGGAGTGAAAAGGACAGCGATGGCTACACCTTC. Translation: CAWSEKDSDGYTF. The chain carries TRBV30 and TRBJ1-2; D might be TRBD1 (6 bases). Germline CDR1 GTSNPN, CDR2 SVGIG (reference sequence). The CDR3 totals 13 residues. V lost 1 base and J 6 bases, leaving 12 bases between the germline ends. Looking up the rest from reference TRBV30 and TRBJ1-2 gives the full variable domain: SQTIHQWPATLVQPVGSPLSLECTVEGTSNPNLYWYRQAAGRGLQLLFYSVGIGQISSEVPQNLSASRPQDRQFILSSKKLLLSDSGFYLCAWSEKDSDGYTFGSGTRLTVV.